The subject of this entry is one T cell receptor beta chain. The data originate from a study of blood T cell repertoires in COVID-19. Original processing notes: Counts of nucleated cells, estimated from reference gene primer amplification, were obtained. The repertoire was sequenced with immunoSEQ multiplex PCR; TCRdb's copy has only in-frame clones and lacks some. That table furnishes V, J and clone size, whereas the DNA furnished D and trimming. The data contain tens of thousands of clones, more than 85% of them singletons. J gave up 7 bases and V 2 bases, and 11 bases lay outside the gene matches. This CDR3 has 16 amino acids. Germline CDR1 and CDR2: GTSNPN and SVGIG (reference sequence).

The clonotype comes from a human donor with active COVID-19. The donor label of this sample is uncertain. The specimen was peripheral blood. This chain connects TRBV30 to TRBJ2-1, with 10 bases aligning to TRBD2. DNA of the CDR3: TGTGCCTGGAGTACCCAAGCGGGAGGGGGTGGTAATGAGCAGTTCTTC. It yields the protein CAWSTQAGGGGNEQFF.